The 10 T cell receptor beta chains below come from one sample, sequenced in a study of T cell responses to AZD1222 COVID-19 vaccine (dated by TCRdb to about 2021). To prepare the library, the immunoSEQ multiplex PCR assay was applied. The table comes from immuneACCESS by way of TCRdb, which keeps in-frame sequences with V and J called. Part of the clones is missing from these tables; in studies checked, under half for an unresolved V gene and the rest for unknown reasons. This sample has about 140,000 clones in its table, and 80% to 95% of those were observed once. Of the sample, about 5% falls within the top ten clones. The sample's time point label, in plain terms: baseline before first vaccination. This material consisted of peripheral blood, taken on day 0 of AZD1222 vaccination. The receptors come from an adult in good health.

The chain employs TRBV6-1 and TRBJ1-3; possible D gene TRBD1, 6 bases. The length of the CDR3 is 15 residues. Trimming took 2 bases from V and 9 from J, leaving 17 bases between them. Looked up from germline, CDR1 is MNHNS and CDR2 is SASEGT. The CDR3 protein is CASSESRQEVATIYF. The DNA of the CDR3 is TGTGCCAGCAGTGAAAGCCGACAGGAGGTAGCCACCATATATTTT.

The rearrangement links TRBV25-1 to TRBJ2-2, with D unresolved. The germline gives CDR1 MGHDK, CDR2 SYGVNS. V shed 6 bases and J shed 3 bases, with 11 bases lying between them. This CDR3 comprises 14 residues. In nucleotides, the CDR3 is TGTGCCAGCAGGGATCATGGGGACACCGGGGAGCTGTTTTTT. Translating it yields CASRDHGDTGELFF.

CDR3 sequence reads: CASSPPRLAGGELFF. As DNA, the CDR3 is TGTGCCAGCTCACCACCCCGGCTAGCGGGAGGGGAGCTGTTTTTT. The chain combines TRBV18 with TRBJ2-2; TRBD2 matches at 9 bases. V was clipped by 0 bases and J by 8 bases; unmatched bases: 4. This CDR3 has 15 residues. Germline values: CDR1 KGHSH, CDR2 LQKENI.

V gene TRBV5-1 combines with J gene TRBJ1-6, with 8 bases lining up with TRBD1. The CDR3 is 15 residues long. The J segment lost 7 bases and the V segment lost 0 bases, leaving 3 bases of the junction unmatched. The germline V gene encodes CDR1 SGHRS and CDR2 YFSETQ. This CDR3 is CASSLGDRSNSPLHF. The CDR3 region has the DNA TGCGCCAGCAGCTTGGGGGACAGGTCCAATTCACCCCTCCACTTT.

The chain recombines TRBV6-5 with TRBJ2-7; TRBD1 or TRBD2 may be the D gene (5 bases each). The CDR3 has 15 amino acids. The ends were cut back, 6 bases at V and 3 bases at J, with 18 bases in the middle. Germline V gene lookup returns CDR1 MNHEY and CDR2 SVGAGI. This CDR3 is CASRQDFSLDYEQYF. The CDR3 DNA reads as TGTGCCAGCAGACAGGACTTTTCCTTGGACTACGAGCAGTACTTC.

The CDR3 DNA is TGTGCCAGCAGTGGGCAAACCTTTAACTATGGCTACACCTTC. Translating gives CASSGQTFNYGYTF. V is TRBV2 and J is TRBJ1-2; D gene unclear. The germline V gene has CDR1 SNHLY and CDR2 FYNNEI. Deletions cut 4 bases from V and 1 base from J, with 10 bases between. This CDR3 region has 14 residues.

This chain connects TRBV7-9 to TRBJ1-1, with 8 bases fitting TRBD1. With V trimmed by 5 bases and J by 7 bases, 6 bases remained unmatched. The germline CDR1 and CDR2 sequences are SEHNR and FQNEAQ (reference sequence). The CDR3 spans 13 residues. The CDR3 here is CASSPTGGVEAFF. CDR3 sequence (DNA): TGTGCCAGCAGCCCCACAGGGGGGGTTGAAGCTTTCTTT.

The chain links TRBV3-1 (or the pseudogene TRBV3-2) to TRBJ1-2; TRBD1 matches at 7 bases. Germline trimming cut 4 bases from V and 7 bases from J; bases unmatched to any gene: 6. The germline CDR1 and CDR2 sequences are LGHDT and YNNKEL (reference sequence). This CDR3 spans 13 amino acids. CDR3 sequence (DNA): TGTGCCAGCAGCCTCCGACAGGGCTCTGGCTACACCTTC. As protein: CASSLRQGSGYTF.

The chain combines TRBV4-1 with TRBJ1-2; D remains ambiguous. The CDR3 sequence is 14 residues long. Germline CDR1 MGHRA, CDR2 YSYEKL. Deletions cut 5 bases from V and 0 bases from J, with 10 bases between. The CDR3 DNA follows: TGCGCCAGCAGCGCTTTGAGTGCTAACTATGGCTACACCTTC. Translating it yields CASSALSANYGYTF.

The V call is TRBV18, the J call TRBJ2-7, with D unclear. The CDR3 extends over 11 amino acids. V dropped 3 bases and J dropped 4 bases, with 4 bases sitting between them. The germline CDR1 and CDR2 sequences are KGHSH and LQKENI. This chain's CDR3 is CASSPGYEQYF. CDR3 nucleotide sequence: TGTGCCAGCTCACCGGGTTACGAGCAGTACTTC.